This T cell receptor beta chain was recovered during a study of cytomegalovirus exposure and HLA in healthy donors. CDR3 length: 15 residues. J was trimmed by 0 bases and V by 5 bases; bases with no gene match: 6. Germline CDR1 reads SEHNR; CDR2 reads FQNEAQ (reference sequence). A multiplex PCR was run with 60 Vbeta primers and 13 Jbeta primers. The method was immunoSEQ multiplex PCR; TCRdb's version includes in-frame clones alone and lacks a portion of them. This table has hundreds of thousands of clones, around nine tenths appearing once. Sample: PBMCs. This TCR was recovered from a woman aged 18-29 years in good health and CMV-seronegative. The chain joins TRBV7-9 to TRBJ1-1; 7 positions agree with TRBD1. CDR3 region: CASSPRDSLNTEAFF. The CDR3 DNA sequence: TGTGCCAGCAGCCCAAGGGACAGCCTGAACACTGAAGCTTTCTTT.